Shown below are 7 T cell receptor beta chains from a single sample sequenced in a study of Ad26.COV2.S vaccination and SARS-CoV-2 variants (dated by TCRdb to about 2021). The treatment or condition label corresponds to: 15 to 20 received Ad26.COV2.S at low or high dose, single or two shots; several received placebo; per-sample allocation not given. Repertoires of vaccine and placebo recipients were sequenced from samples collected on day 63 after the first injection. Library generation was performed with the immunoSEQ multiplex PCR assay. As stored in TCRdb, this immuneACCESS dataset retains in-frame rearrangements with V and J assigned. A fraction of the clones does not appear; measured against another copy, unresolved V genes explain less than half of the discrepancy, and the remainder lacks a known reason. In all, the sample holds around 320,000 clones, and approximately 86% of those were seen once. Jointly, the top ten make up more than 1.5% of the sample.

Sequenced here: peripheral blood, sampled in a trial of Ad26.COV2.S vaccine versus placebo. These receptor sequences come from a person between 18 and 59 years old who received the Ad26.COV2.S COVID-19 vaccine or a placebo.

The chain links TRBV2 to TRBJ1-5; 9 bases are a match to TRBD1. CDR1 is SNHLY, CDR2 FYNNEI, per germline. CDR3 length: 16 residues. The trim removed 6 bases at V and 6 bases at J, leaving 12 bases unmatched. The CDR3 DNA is TGTGCCAGCAGATCGGACAGGGGAGGAGGTATTCAGCCCCAGCATTTT. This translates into CASRSDRGGGIQPQHF.

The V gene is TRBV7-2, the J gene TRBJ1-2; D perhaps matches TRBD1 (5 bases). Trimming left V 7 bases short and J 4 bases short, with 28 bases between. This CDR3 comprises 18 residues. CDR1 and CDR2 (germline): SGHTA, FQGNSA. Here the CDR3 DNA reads TGTGCCAGCACCGAATTGAGGGGTGGGCTGGTTTTTAGCTATGGCTACACCTTC. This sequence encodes CASTELRGGLVFSYGYTF.

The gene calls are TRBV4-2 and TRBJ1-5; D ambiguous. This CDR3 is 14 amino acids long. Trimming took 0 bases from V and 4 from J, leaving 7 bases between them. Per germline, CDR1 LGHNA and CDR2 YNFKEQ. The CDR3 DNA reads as TGTGCCAGCAGCCAAGATCGGGGAAATCAGCCCCAGCATTTT. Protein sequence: CASSQDRGNQPQHF.

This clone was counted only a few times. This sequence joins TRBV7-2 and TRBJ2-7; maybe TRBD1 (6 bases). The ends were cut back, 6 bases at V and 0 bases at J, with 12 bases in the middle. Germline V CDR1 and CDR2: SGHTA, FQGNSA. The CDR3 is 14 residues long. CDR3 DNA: TGTGCCAGCAGATTGAGGGGGTACTCCTACGAGCAGTACTTC. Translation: CASRLRGYSYEQYF.

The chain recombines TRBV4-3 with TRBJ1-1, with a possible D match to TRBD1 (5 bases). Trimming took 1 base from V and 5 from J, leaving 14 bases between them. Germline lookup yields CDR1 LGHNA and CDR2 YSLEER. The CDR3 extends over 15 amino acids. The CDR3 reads CASSQGRSGGTEAFF. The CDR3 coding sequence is TGCGCCAGCAGCCAAGGTCGATCCGGGGGGACTGAAGCTTTCTTT.

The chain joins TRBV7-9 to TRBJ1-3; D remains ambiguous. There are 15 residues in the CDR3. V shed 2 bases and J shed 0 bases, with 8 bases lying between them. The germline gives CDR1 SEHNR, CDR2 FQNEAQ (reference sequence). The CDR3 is CASSLWTVSGNTIYF. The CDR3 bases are TGTGCCAGCAGCTTATGGACGGTCTCTGGAAACACCATATATTTT.

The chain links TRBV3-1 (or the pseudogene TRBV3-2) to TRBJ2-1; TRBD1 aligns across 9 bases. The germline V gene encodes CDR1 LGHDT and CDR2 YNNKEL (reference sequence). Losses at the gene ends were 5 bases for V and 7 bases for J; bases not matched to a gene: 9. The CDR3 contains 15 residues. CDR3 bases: TGTGCCAGCAGCTTCACAGGGGGCCCCGCGAATGAGCAGTTCTTC. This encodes CASSFTGGPANEQFF.